A selection of T cell receptor beta chains follows, all from one sample in a study of response to subunit inactivated influenza vaccine. TCRdb reprocessed the RT-PCR reads via MiXCR and lists one record per CDR3 protein. The sample holds more than 400,000 distinct CDR3 sequences, approximately 7.8% seen once. The sample consisted of PBMCs from blood, taken roughly 24 months after vaccination. These receptor sequences come from a man between 50 and 75 years old who received an inactivated influenza vaccine. CDR3s include the opening cysteine and the closing phenylalanine or tryptophan. The D gene is left open where the match is weak. Clone size, where shown, is once, few, many, or a class for clones that have expanded.

abundance: NA
len: 14
v_gene: TRBV20-1
d_gene: TRBD1
j_gene: TRBJ2-7
CDR3nt: TGCAGTGCTATTGGGACAGGGGGCTCCTACGAGCAGTACTTC
CDR3aa: CSAIGTGGSYEQYF

abundance: few
len: 12
v_gene: TRBV20-1
d_gene: NA
j_gene: TRBJ1-1
CDR3nt: TGCAGTGCTAGGGCCGGTGGCACTGAAGCTTTCTTT
CDR3aa: CSARAGGTEAFF

abundance: NA
len: 15
v_gene: TRBV6-1
d_gene: NA
j_gene: TRBJ1-2
CDR3nt: TGTGCCAGCAGTGAAGCGCTTCGGGGGGCGCGGGGCTACACCTTC
CDR3aa: CASSEALRGARGYTF

abundance: many
len: 13
v_gene: TRBV29-1
d_gene: TRBD2
j_gene: TRBJ2-2
CDR3nt: TGCAGCGTTCGCCCGGGGGGCACCGGGGAGCTGTTTTTT
CDR3aa: CSVRPGGTGELFF

abundance: many
len: 16
v_gene: TRBV7-6
d_gene: TRBD1
j_gene: TRBJ1-2
CDR3nt: TGTGCCAGCAGCCCAAGCGACAGGGGTCCCTACTATGGCTACACCTTC
CDR3aa: CASSPSDRGPYYGYTF

abundance: many
len: 14
v_gene: TRBV11-2
d_gene: NA
j_gene: TRBJ2-7
CDR3nt: TGTGCCAGCAGCCCCCCAGGGAAAGGGTACGAGCAGTACTTC
CDR3aa: CASSPPGKGYEQYF

abundance: NA
len: 15
v_gene: TRBV11-1
d_gene: NA
j_gene: TRBJ2-2
CDR3nt: TGTGCCAGCAGCTCGGGGGCTGCGGCCACCGGGGAGCTGTTTTTT
CDR3aa: CASSSGAAATGELFF

abundance: NA
len: 14
v_gene: TRBV20-1
d_gene: TRBD1
j_gene: TRBJ2-3
CDR3nt: TGCAGTGCTTCCCGGACAGGGGCGACAGATACGCAGTATTTT
CDR3aa: CSASRTGATDTQYF

abundance: few
len: 11
v_gene: TRBV25-1
d_gene: NA
j_gene: TRBJ2-7
CDR3nt: TGTGCCAGCAGTGAATATTTGGAGCAGTACTTC
CDR3aa: CASSEYLEQYF

abundance: many
len: 13
v_gene: TRBV12-3/TRBV12-4
d_gene: NA
j_gene: TRBJ2-1
CDR3nt: TGTGCCAGCTCCCCGGTGGGCTACAATGAGCAGTTCTTC
CDR3aa: CASSPVGYNEQFF

abundance: few
len: 16
v_gene: TRBV3-1
d_gene: TRBD2
j_gene: TRBJ2-6
CDR3nt: TGTGCCAGCAGCCCGGGACTAGCGAGCGGGGCCAACGTCCTGACTTTC
CDR3aa: CASSPGLASGANVLTF

abundance: few
len: 13
v_gene: TRBV6-1
d_gene: TRBD1
j_gene: TRBJ1-2
CDR3nt: TGTGCCAGCAGGGACAGGGAGAACTATGGCTACACCTTC
CDR3aa: CASRDRENYGYTF

abundance: NA
len: 13
v_gene: TRBV14
d_gene: TRBD1
j_gene: TRBJ1-1
CDR3nt: TGTGCCAGCAGCCTGGGGACAGGGCTAGAAGCTTTCTTT
CDR3aa: CASSLGTGLEAFF

abundance: NA
len: 16
v_gene: TRBV19
d_gene: TRBD2
j_gene: TRBJ2-1
CDR3nt: TGTGCCAGTAGTATAGTGAGGACTAGCGGGAGTGGTGAGCAGTTCTTC
CDR3aa: CASSIVRTSGSGEQFF

abundance: NA
len: 16
v_gene: TRBV6-5
d_gene: NA
j_gene: TRBJ2-6
CDR3nt: TGTGCCAGCAGTTACTCGAGAGGAGCTGGGGCCAACGTCCTGACTTTC
CDR3aa: CASSYSRGAGANVLTF

abundance: many
len: 15
v_gene: TRBV5-1
d_gene: NA
j_gene: TRBJ2-1
CDR3nt: TGCGCCAGCAGCTTAATGCCCGAGGGTATGAATGAGCAGTTCTTC
CDR3aa: CASSLMPEGMNEQFF

abundance: many
len: 16
v_gene: TRBV5-6
d_gene: NA
j_gene: TRBJ2-3
CDR3nt: TGTGCCAGCAGCCCGAGTATAACAGGGTACGCAGATACGCAGTATTTT
CDR3aa: CASSPSITGYADTQYF

abundance: many
len: 15
v_gene: TRBV4-3
d_gene: NA
j_gene: TRBJ2-7
CDR3nt: TGCGCCAGCAGCCAAGACAGACAGACATCCTACGAGCAGTACTTC
CDR3aa: CASSQDRQTSYEQYF

abundance: many
len: 16
v_gene: TRBV15
d_gene: NA
j_gene: TRBJ2-1
CDR3nt: TGTGCCACCAGCAGAGATTTTACGGCGGGACGGCAGCGGCGGATCTTC
CDR3aa: CATSRDFTAGRQRRIF

abundance: few
len: 13
v_gene: TRBV3-1
d_gene: NA
j_gene: TRBJ1-1
CDR3nt: TGTGCCAGCAGCCAACGGGGTGGACGGGCTGCTTTCTTT
CDR3aa: CASSQRGGRAAFF

abundance: many
len: 15
v_gene: TRBV7-9
d_gene: NA
j_gene: TRBJ1-2
CDR3nt: TGTGCCAGCAGCTCGATTCGACAGAATTACTATGGCTACACCTTC
CDR3aa: CASSSIRQNYYGYTF

abundance: many
len: 13
v_gene: TRBV5-1
d_gene: NA
j_gene: TRBJ1-1
CDR3nt: TGTGCCAGCAGTCTCCAGGGTTCCACTGAAGCTTTCTTT
CDR3aa: CASSLQGSTEAFF

abundance: few
len: 13
v_gene: TRBV20-1
d_gene: TRBD1
j_gene: TRBJ1-2
CDR3nt: TGCAGTGCGGTTAGGGGACAGAGGGATGGCTACACCTTC
CDR3aa: CSAVRGQRDGYTF

abundance: many
len: 13
v_gene: TRBV15
d_gene: NA
j_gene: TRBJ2-1
CDR3nt: TGTGCCACCAGCACCGTCGTGGGCAATGAGCAGTTCTTC
CDR3aa: CATSTVVGNEQFF

abundance: NA
len: 17
v_gene: TRBV30
d_gene: TRBD2
j_gene: TRBJ2-5
CDR3nt: TGTGCCTGGAGGAGGGTCCCAGCGGGGGGCTTGCAAGAGACCCAGTACTTC
CDR3aa: CAWRRVPAGGLQETQYF

abundance: few
len: 15
v_gene: TRBV5-1
d_gene: TRBD1
j_gene: TRBJ1-1
CDR3nt: TGCGCCAGCAGCTCGACGACAGGGGGATACACTGAAGCTTTCTTT
CDR3aa: CASSSTTGGYTEAFF

abundance: many
len: 14
v_gene: TRBV5-1
d_gene: NA
j_gene: TRBJ1-6
CDR3nt: TGCGCCAGCAGCTTGAGGACGAGGAATTCACCCCTCCACTTT
CDR3aa: CASSLRTRNSPLHF

abundance: NA
len: 15
v_gene: TRBV20-1
d_gene: TRBD2
j_gene: TRBJ2-3
CDR3nt: TGCAGTGCTAGAGATCCACTAGCGGCCACAGATACGCAGTATTTT
CDR3aa: CSARDPLAATDTQYF

abundance: few
len: 17
v_gene: TRBV27
d_gene: NA
j_gene: TRBJ1-5
CDR3nt: TGTGCCAGCAGTACCACCCGGACAGAGAATAGCAATCAGCCCCAGCATTTT
CDR3aa: CASSTTRTENSNQPQHF